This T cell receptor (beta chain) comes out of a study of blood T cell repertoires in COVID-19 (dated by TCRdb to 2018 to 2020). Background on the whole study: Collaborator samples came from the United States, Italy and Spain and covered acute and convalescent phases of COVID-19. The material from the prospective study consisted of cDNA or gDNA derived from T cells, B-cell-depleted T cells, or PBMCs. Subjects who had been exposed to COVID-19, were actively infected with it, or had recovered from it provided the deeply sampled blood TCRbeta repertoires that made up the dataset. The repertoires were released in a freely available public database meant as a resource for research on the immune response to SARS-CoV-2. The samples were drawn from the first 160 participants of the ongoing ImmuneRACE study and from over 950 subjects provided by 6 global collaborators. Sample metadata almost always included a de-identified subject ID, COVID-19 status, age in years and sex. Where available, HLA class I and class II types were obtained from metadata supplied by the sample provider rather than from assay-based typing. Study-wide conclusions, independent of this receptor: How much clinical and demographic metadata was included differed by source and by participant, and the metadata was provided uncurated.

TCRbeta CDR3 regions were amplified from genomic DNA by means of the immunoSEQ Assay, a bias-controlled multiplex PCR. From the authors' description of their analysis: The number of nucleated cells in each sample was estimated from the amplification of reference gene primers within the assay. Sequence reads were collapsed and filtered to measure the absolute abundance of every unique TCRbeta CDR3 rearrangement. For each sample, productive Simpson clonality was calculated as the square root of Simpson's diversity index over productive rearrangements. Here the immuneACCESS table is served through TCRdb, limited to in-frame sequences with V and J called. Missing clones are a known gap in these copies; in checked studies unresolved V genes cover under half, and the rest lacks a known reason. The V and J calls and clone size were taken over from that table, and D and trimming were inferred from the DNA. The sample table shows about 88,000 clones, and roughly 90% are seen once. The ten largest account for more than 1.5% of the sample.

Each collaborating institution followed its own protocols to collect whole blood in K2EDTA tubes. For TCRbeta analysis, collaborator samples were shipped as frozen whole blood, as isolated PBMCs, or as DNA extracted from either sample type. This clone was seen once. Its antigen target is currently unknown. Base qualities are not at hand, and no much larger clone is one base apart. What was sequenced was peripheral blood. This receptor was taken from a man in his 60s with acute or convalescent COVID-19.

The nucleotide sequence is TGTGCCAGCAGCCCAAGGGTAGGGAGTTCCGAGCAGTACTTC. The resulting protein is CASSPRVGSSEQYF. The chain uses TRBV7-8 and TRBJ2-7; tentative D gene TRBD2, with 5 bases matching. CDR1 and CDR2 were assigned from the germline V gene as SGHVS and FQNEAQ. Trimming costs V 5 bases and J 6 bases, and their ends lie 17 bases apart. From its cysteine to its phenylalanine, the CDR3 spans 14 amino acids. Kept here is only the CDR3 DNA, which spans 42 bases and is read in frame from base 1.